One sample yielded the 15 T cell receptor beta chains listed below, sequenced in a study of tumor and adjacent non-tumor tissue in lung cancer. A modified ARM-PCR protocol with three rounds of nested PCR amplified TCRbeta. Each CDR3 protein gets one entry after TCRdb re-called the multiplex PCR reads with MiXCR. The sample consists of approximately 66,000 distinct CDR3 sequences, roughly 57% of them appearing once. No cell sorting was done before RNA was extracted from the tissue. Distant lung tissue was collected more than 3 cm away from the tumor edge. The sequencing sample was made of distant non-tumor lung tissue. The source of these receptors is a man aged 65 to 85 with non-small cell lung cancer.

V gene TRBV11-2 combines with J gene TRBJ2-2; TRBD1 aligns across 7 bases. CDR1 SGHAT and CDR2 FQNNGV come from the germline V gene. V lost 2 bases, J lost 7 bases, and 7 bases stayed unmatched. CDR3 length: 15 residues. CDR3 loop: CASSLRQGQIGELFF. The CDR3 DNA follows: TGTGCCAGCAGCTTAAGACAGGGACAGATCGGGGAGCTGTTTTTT.

Regarding this clonotype: Germline is not matched at one junction end, which may reflect a read error. The gene calls are TRBV11-2 and TRBJ2-1; D may correspond to TRBD1 or TRBD2 (6 bases each). The germline gives CDR1 SGHAT, CDR2 FQNNGV. This CDR3 comprises 18 residues. CDR3 DNA sequence: TGTGCCAGCAGGTTAGTAGGGGGGAGGCAATACTCCTACAATGAGCAGTTCTTC. Its protein is CASRLVGGRQYSYNEQFF.

The chain is built from TRBV13 and TRBJ2-4; TRBD1 aligns across 8 bases. The CDR3 extends over 16 amino acids. The ends lost 6 bases at V and 8 bases at J; junction bases unmatched: 15. Germline-derived CDR1 and CDR2 are PRHDT and FYEKMQ (reference sequence). The CDR3 loop reads CASSNRGTGPKDIQYF. CDR3 bases: TGTGCCAGCAGTAACCGCGGGACAGGCCCTAAAGACATTCAGTACTTC.

Turning to this clonotype: This clone may be a read error of a much larger clone one base away. V is TRBV10-3 and J is TRBJ2-1; D possibly corresponds to TRBD2 (5 bases). CDR1 ENHRY and CDR2 SYGVKD come from the germline V gene. The length of the CDR3 is 12 residues. V was shortened by 11 bases and J by 5 bases, with 13 bases between the two germline ends. CDR3 amino acids: CAHRGSNNEQFF. CDR3 sequence (DNA): TGTGCCCATCGCGGGTCCAACAATGAGCAGTTCTTC.

This clonotype was found many times. J is TRBJ2-5 and V is TRBV11-2, with D perhaps assigned TRBD1 or TRBD2 (5 bases each). CDR1 is SGHAT and CDR2 is FQNNGV in the germline V gene. This CDR3 contains 15 residues. Trimming took off 2 bases at V and 5 bases at J, with 15 bases between the two ends. The CDR3 DNA reads as TGTGCCAGCAGCTTATTGGGGGTTCTCCGGGAGACCCAGTACTTC. This encodes CASSLLGVLRETQYF.

This clonotype has at least ten counts. The rearrangement links TRBV10-3 to TRBJ2-7, with a possible D match to TRBD1 (6 bases). CDR1 ENHRY and CDR2 SYGVKD come from the germline V gene. V dropped 5 bases and J dropped 4 bases, with 12 bases sitting between them. The CDR3 runs 13 residues. The CDR3 nucleotides read TGTGCCATCAGTAGGGACAAAGTATACGAGCAGTACTTC. Its translation: CAISRDKVYEQYF.

This clonotype was seen many times. The chain carries TRBV28 and TRBJ2-7; D unclear. This CDR3 has 12 residues. Germline-derived CDR1 and CDR2 are MDHEN and SYDVKM. V was shortened by 3 bases and J by 3 bases, with 6 bases between the two germline ends. The CDR3 protein is CASSLSSYEQYF. In DNA, the CDR3 is TGTGCCAGCAGTTTGTCAAGCTACGAGCAGTACTTC.

This clonotype was observed a few times. Since a much larger clone is just one base distant, this may be a read error. This sequence joins TRBV6-1 and TRBJ2-3, with TRBD1 matching over 9 bases. Germline trimming cut 8 bases from V and 5 bases from J; bases unmatched to any gene: 8. The germline V gene has CDR1 MNHNS and CDR2 SASEGT. This CDR3 is built from 14 residues. CDR3 in amino acids: CASEQGAHIDTQYF. In nucleotides, the CDR3 is TGTGCCAGCGAACAGGGGGCACACATAGATACGCAGTATTTT.

Details on this clonotype: Likely a read error: the CDR3 ends without its conserved phenylalanine or tryptophan. V gene TRBV28 combines with J gene TRBJ2-1; D remains unclear. Looked up from germline, CDR1 is MDHEN and CDR2 is SYDVKM. The CDR3 sequence is 14 residues long. CDR3 region: CASSLLSNYNKQFL. The CDR3 coding sequence is TGTGCCAGCAGTTTGTTGAGCAACTACAATAAGCAGTTCTTA.

Turning to this clonotype: One end of the junction varies from germline; a read error may be responsible. The V call is TRBV11-2, the J call TRBJ2-3; D perhaps matches TRBD1 (7 bases). Germline V lookup: CDR1 SGHAT, CDR2 FQNNGV. The CDR3 contains 15 residues. The DNA of the CDR3 is TGTGTCAGCAGCAGGGGGGTTGGGGCTGGAGATACGCAGGATTTT. It is translated as CVSSRGVGAGDTQDF.

A remark on this clonotype: It may be a read error: a sequence one base away is much more abundant. The chain has TRBV6-2 or TRBV6-3 and TRBJ1-5; no clear D. Germline V gene data show CDR1 as MNHEY and CDR2 as SVGEGT. The CDR3 totals 13 residues. The CDR3 DNA reads TGTACCAGCAGCCTCGAGGGTTCGCAGCCCCAGCATTTT. Residues: CTSSLEGSQPQHF.

This clonotype came up many times. V usage is TRBV6-1 and J usage is TRBJ2-5; D gene ambiguous. In germline, CDR1 is MNHNS, CDR2 SASEGT. V lost 6 bases and J lost 4, with 12 bases in between. The CDR3 loop spans 13 amino acids. CDR3 DNA sequence: TGTGCCAGCAGGATGGAACCCAGAGAGACCCAGTACTTC. It encodes CASRMEPRETQYF.

Turning to this clonotype: This may be a read error: a much more frequent sequence differs by one nucleotide. The chain joins TRBV6-1 to TRBJ2-5; D is possibly TRBD2 (5 bases). CDR3 length: 11 amino acids. Per the germline V gene, CDR1 is MNHNS and CDR2 is SASEGT. The CDR3 loop reads CASSVRATGSF. DNA for the CDR3: TGTGCCAGCAGTGTCCGGGCCACGGGGTCCTTC.

There are many counts of this clonotype. The chain combines TRBV4-2 with TRBJ1-2; 7 bases match TRBD1. CDR3 length: 15 residues. V was clipped by 0 bases and J by 7 bases; unmatched bases: 8. From germline, CDR1 is LGHNA and CDR2 YNFKEQ. In DNA form, the CDR3 reads TGTGCCAGCAGCCAAGACGGACAGGCTCGGAGTGGCTACACCTTC. Protein product: CASSQDGQARSGYTF.

Turning to this clonotype: It is likely a read error, because the conserved phenylalanine at the end of the CDR3 is missing. No DNA is shown, since the ends of the CDR3 on it are uncertain; the CDR3 is the one TCRdb lists. This chain connects TRBV4-1 to TRBJ2-5; the D segment call TRBD1 is taken from the table without a DNA check. Germline CDR1 MGHRA, CDR2 YSYEKL. The CDR3 length is 16 residues, termini included. CDR3 in amino acids: CASSQLPGTLQETKYS.